The sequence of this T cell receptor (beta chain) was determined in a study of cytomegalovirus exposure and HLA in healthy donors. Primers included in the PCR were 60 Vbeta and 13 Jbeta primers. Clones were read by immunoSEQ multiplex PCR, and TCRdb kept only the in-frame ones, dropping some. The sample has 150,000 or so clones, around 82% seen once. Germline V gene lookup returns CDR1 SEHNR and CDR2 FQNEAQ (reference sequence). The V gene end was trimmed by 2 bases and the J gene end by 4 bases; junction bases not matched to a gene: 10. This CDR3 contains 17 residues. This chain uses TRBV7-9 with TRBJ1-3; the match to TRBD1 covers 8 bases. Sequencing was carried out using PBMCs. The sequence derives from a woman aged 45-59 years in good health and CMV-seropositive. In nucleotides, the CDR3 is TGTGCCAGCAGCTTAAGGGCACAGGGGGTCGACGGAAACACCATATATTTT. Its translation is CASSLRAQGVDGNTIYF.